A selection of T cell receptor beta chains follows, all from one sample in a study of blood T cell repertoires in COVID-19. Sequencing was performed with immunoSEQ multiplex PCR; in TCRdb, only in-frame clones are kept and a portion is missing. This table holds about 140,000 clones, 88% found once. Sequenced input: peripheral blood. The receptors shown here come from a human donor with COVID-19, enrolled during active disease. The donor label of this sample is uncertain. CDR3s include the opening cysteine and the closing phenylalanine or tryptophan. D genes are given only for firm matches. Clone size is stated in some rows and not others, as once, few, many or a class when expanded.

TRBV6-5	.	TRBD2	TRBJ2-7	CASSPTSGSAYEQYF	TGTGCCAGCAGTCCCACTAGCGGGAGCGCGTACGAGCAGTACTTC
TRBV9	.	TRBD2	TRBJ2-2	CASSVLTSGVQGELFF	TGTGCCAGCAGCGTACTTACTAGCGGGGTACAGGGGGAGCTGTTTTTT
TRBV12-5	few	.	TRBJ1-5	CASGFQQPQHF	TGTGCTAGTGGTTTTCAGCAGCCCCAGCATTTT
TRBV2	few	TRBD2	TRBJ2-1	CASSTTGTSGRGEQFF	TGTGCCAGCAGTACTACCGGGACTAGCGGGAGAGGTGAGCAGTTCTTC
TRBV18	.	.	TRBJ2-3	CASSPFTTSGHYSTDTQYF	TGTGCCAGCTCACCATTCACTACCTCGGGACATTATAGCACAGATACGCAGTATTTT
TRBV28	.	.	TRBJ1-5	CASSEPGRWEGQPQHF	TGTGCCAGCAGTGAGCCGGGACGTTGGGAGGGTCAGCCCCAGCATTTT
TRBV28	.	TRBD2	TRBJ2-7	CASIPTSGRAEIDEQYF	TGTGCCAGCATCCCTACTAGCGGGAGGGCCGAGATCGACGAGCAGTACTTC
TRBV5-1	.	.	TRBJ2-5	CASSLMRAGRQETQYF	TGCGCCAGCAGCTTGATGAGGGCAGGTCGACAAGAGACCCAGTACTTC
TRBV19	.	TRBD1	TRBJ1-1	CASSMIRGQGNTEAFF	TGTGCCAGTAGTATGATAAGGGGACAGGGTAACACTGAAGCTTTCTTT
TRBV5-4	.	.	TRBJ1-6	CARRGKGIDNSPLHF	TGTGCCCGCCGAGGGAAAGGGATTGATAATTCACCCCTCCACTTT
TRBV19	.	TRBD1	TRBJ1-5	CASTTGARFNQPQHF	TGTGCCAGTACCACAGGGGCGAGATTCAATCAGCCCCAGCATTTT
TRBV19	.	TRBD2	TRBJ2-3	CANSSGGSGADYTSTDTQYF	TGTGCCAATTCATCCGGGGGTAGCGGGGCGGATTATACTAGCACAGATACGCAGTATTTT
TRBV25-1	.	TRBD1	TRBJ2-7	CASSGHRGQLYEQYF	TGTGCCAGCAGTGGACACAGGGGGCAGCTCTACGAGCAGTACTTC
TRBV18	.	.	TRBJ2-5	CASSLFSTGQETQYF	TGTGCCAGCTCACTCTTTTCGACAGGTCAAGAGACCCAGTACTTC
TRBV6-5	.	TRBD1	TRBJ2-7	CASSYSGTGTYEQYF	TGTGCCAGCAGTTACTCCGGGACAGGGACCTACGAGCAGTACTTC
TRBV5-6	.	.	TRBJ2-2	CASSLGYDTGELFF	TGTGCCAGCAGCTTGGGCTATGACACCGGGGAGCTGTTTTTT
TRBV6-1	.	TRBD2	TRBJ2-7	CASSGQLLAGPSYEQYF	TGTGCCAGCAGTGGACAACTGTTAGCGGGGCCCTCCTACGAGCAGTACTTC
TRBV10-3	once	TRBD1	TRBJ2-5	CAISGQGPQETQYF	TGTGCCATCAGTGGACAGGGGCCCCAAGAGACCCAGTACTTC
TRBV7-9	once	.	TRBJ1-2	CASSTTPGNKGYTF	TGTGCCAGCAGCACGACGCCGGGGAACAAGGGCTACACCTTC
TRBV4-2	once	.	TRBJ1-4	CASSQDGAEYNEKLFF	TGTGCCAGCAGCCAAGATGGAGCAGAATATAATGAAAAACTGTTTTTT
TRBV2	.	TRBD2	TRBJ2-1	CASSGREVKFF	TGTGCCAGCAGTGGACGGGAGGTTAAGTTCTTC
TRBV12-3/TRBV12-4	.	.	TRBJ1-5	CASSQGRDQPQHF	TGTGCCAGCAGCCAGGGCAGGGATCAGCCCCAGCATTTT
TRBV9	.	TRBD2	TRBJ2-7	CASSVGGGTPYEQYF	TGTGCCAGCAGCGTAGGCGGGGGGACCCCCTACGAGCAGTACTTC
TRBV24-1	few	TRBD1	TRBJ2-1	CATSTWDRPGDEQFF	TGTGCCACCAGCACTTGGGACAGGCCGGGGGATGAGCAGTTCTTC
TRBV10-2	.	TRBD1	TRBJ2-7	CASIPAPTQGPPYEQYF	TGCGCCAGCATCCCCGCCCCCACACAGGGGCCACCCTACGAGCAGTACTTC
TRBV3-1/TRBV3-2	.	TRBD2	TRBJ2-1	CASSRLTSGDSDEQFF	TGTGCCAGCAGCCGATTGACTAGCGGGGACAGCGATGAGCAGTTCTTC
TRBV12-5	.	.	TRBJ2-7	CASATTRGESDEQYF	TGTGCTAGTGCCACTACCCGGGGAGAGAGCGACGAGCAGTACTTC